This T cell receptor beta chain was captured by sequencing in a study of shared clonotypes between healthy human individuals. V dropped 2 bases and J dropped 6 bases, with 12 bases sitting between them. Germline CDR1 SGHRS, CDR2 YFSETQ. The length of the CDR3 is 13 residues. The repertoire was sequenced with immunoSEQ multiplex PCR; TCRdb's copy has only in-frame clones and lacks some. The repertoire holds roughly 2.2 million clones, with 92% as singletons. Sequencing used naive CD4+ T cells from PBMCs. Described subset: CD45RA+ positively selected. The sequence was obtained from a man younger than 35 in good health. Some clones in this sample may be carry-over from other donors' samples. V usage is TRBV5-1 and J usage is TRBJ2-7; D tentatively reads TRBD1 or TRBD2 (5 bases each). The CDR3 DNA reads as TGCGCCAGCAGCTTAGGGGAGTCGGTCGAGCAGTACTTC. This translates into CASSLGESVEQYF.